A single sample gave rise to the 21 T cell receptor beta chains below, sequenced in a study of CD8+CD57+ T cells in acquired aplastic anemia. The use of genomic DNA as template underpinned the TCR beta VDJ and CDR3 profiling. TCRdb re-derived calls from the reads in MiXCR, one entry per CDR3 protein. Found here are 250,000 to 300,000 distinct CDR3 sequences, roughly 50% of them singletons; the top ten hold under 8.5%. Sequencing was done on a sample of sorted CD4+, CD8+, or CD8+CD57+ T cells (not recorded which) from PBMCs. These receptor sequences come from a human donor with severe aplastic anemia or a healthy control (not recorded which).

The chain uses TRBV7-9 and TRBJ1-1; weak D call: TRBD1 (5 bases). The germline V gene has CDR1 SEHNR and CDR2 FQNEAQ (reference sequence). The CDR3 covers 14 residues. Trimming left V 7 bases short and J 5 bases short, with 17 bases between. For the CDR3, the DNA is TGTGCCAGCAATCGGGGGGGGGGAGGGACTGAAGCTTTCTTT. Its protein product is CASNRGGGGTEAFF.

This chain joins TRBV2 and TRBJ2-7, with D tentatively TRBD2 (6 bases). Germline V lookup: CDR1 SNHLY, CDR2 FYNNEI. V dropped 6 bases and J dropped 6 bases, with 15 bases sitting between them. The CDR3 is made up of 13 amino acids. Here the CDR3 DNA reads TGTGCCAGCAGGCTAGCGTCGGTAGGCGAGCAGTACTTC. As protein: CASRLASVGEQYF.

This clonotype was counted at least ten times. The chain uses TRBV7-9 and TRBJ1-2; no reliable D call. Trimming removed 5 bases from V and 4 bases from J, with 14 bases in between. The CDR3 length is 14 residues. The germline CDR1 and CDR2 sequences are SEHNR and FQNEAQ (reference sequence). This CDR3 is CASSQTQMLYGYTF. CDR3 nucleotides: TGTGCCAGCAGCCAAACCCAGATGCTCTATGGCTACACCTTC.

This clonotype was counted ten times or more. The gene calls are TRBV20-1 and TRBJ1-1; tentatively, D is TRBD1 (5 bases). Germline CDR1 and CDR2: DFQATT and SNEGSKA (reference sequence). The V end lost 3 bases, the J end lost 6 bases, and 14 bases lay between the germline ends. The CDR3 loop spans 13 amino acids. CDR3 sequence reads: CSARWVTGAEAFF. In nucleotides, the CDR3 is TGCAGTGCTAGGTGGGTGACGGGGGCTGAAGCTTTCTTT.

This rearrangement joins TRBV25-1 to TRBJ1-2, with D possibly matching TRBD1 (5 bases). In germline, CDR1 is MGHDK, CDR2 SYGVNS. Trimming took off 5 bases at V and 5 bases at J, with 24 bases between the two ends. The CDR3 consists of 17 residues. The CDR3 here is CASSSSDSGGIGYGYTF. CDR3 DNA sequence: TGTGCCAGCAGTTCGTCAGATTCGGGGGGAATAGGGTATGGCTACACCTTC.

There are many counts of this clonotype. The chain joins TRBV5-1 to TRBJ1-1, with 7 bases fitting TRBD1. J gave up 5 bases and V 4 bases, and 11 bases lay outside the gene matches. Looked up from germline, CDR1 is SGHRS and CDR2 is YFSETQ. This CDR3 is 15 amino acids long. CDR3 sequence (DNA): TGCGCCAGCAGCGACCCGAGACAGGGCGGGACTGAAGCTTTCTTT. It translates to CASSDPRQGGTEAFF.

The CDR3 region has the DNA TGCGCCAGCAGCTTGAGCGGCGGTGGACCTTTTACCGGGGAGCTGTTTTTT. Amino acids: CASSLSGGGPFTGELFF. The J gene is TRBJ2-2, the V gene TRBV5-1; possibly TRBD2 for D (5 bases). Germline V CDR1 and CDR2: SGHRS, YFSETQ. The CDR3 length is 17 residues. Deletions cut 1 base from V and 5 bases from J, with 18 bases between.

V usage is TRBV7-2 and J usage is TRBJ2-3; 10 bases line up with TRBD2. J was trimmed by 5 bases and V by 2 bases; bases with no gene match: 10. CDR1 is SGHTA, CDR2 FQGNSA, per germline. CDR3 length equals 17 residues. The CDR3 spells CASSLYLAGEVLDTQYF. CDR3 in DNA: TGTGCCAGCAGCTTATACCTAGCGGGGGAGGTATTAGATACGCAGTATTTT. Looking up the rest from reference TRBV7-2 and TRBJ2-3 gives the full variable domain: GAGVSQSPSNKVTEKGKDVELRCDPISGHTALYWYRQSLGQGLEFLIYFQGNSAPDKSGLPSDRFSAERTGGSVSTLTIQRTQQEDSAVYLCASSLYLAGEVLDTQYFGPGTRLTVL.

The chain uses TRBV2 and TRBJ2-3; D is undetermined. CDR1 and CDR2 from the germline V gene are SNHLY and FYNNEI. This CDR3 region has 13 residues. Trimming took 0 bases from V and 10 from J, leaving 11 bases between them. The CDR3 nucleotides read TGTGCCAGCAGTGAAGCCTCTCCCGTGGCGCAGTATTTT. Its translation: CASSEASPVAQYF.

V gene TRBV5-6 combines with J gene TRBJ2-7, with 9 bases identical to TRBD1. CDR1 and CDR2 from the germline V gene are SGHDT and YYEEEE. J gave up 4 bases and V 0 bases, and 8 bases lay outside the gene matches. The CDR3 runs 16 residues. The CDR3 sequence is CASSLGGTGFLYEQYF. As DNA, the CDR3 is TGTGCCAGCAGCTTGGGGGGGACAGGGTTTCTTTACGAGCAGTACTTC.

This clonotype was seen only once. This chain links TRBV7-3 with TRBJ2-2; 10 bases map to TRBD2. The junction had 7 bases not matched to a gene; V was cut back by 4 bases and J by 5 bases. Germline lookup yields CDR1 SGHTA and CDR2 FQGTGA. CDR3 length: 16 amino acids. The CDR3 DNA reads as TGTGCCAGCAGCTCCAGCGGGAGGGGGCGGACCGGGGAGCTGTTTTTT. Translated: CASSSSGRGRTGELFF.

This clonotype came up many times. DNA for the CDR3: TGTGCCAGTAGTATGGACGGATCCTCTGGAAACACCATATATTTT. Amino acids: CASSMDGSSGNTIYF. This chain links TRBV19 with TRBJ1-3; D unclear. This CDR3 region has 15 residues. Trimming removed 3 bases at V and 0 bases at J, with 9 bases between. The germline gives CDR1 LNHDA, CDR2 SQIVND (reference sequence).

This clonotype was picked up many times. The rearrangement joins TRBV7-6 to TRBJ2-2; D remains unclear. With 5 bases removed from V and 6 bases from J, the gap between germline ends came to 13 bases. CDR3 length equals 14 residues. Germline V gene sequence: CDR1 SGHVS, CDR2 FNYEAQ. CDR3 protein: CASSPTPNPGELFF. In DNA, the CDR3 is TGTGCCAGCAGCCCGACTCCTAACCCCGGGGAGCTGTTTTTT. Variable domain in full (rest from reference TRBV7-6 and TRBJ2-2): GAGVSQSPRYKVTKRGQDVALRCDPISGHVSLYWYRQALGQGPEFLTYFNYEAQQDKSGLPNDRFSAERPEGSISTLTIQRTEQRDSAMYRCASSPTPNPGELFFGEGSRLTVL.

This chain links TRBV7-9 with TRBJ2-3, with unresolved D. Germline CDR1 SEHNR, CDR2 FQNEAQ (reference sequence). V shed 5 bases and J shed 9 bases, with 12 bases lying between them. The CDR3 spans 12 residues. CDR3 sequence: CASSRKTETQYF. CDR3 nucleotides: TGTGCCAGCAGCCGAAAAACCGAAACGCAGTATTTT. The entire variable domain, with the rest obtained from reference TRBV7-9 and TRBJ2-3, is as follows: DTGVSQNPRHKITKRGQNVTFRCDPISEHNRLYWYRQTLGQGPEFLTYFQNEAQLEKSRLLSDRFSAERPKGSFSTLEIQRTEQGDSAMYLCASSRKTETQYFGPGTRLTVL.

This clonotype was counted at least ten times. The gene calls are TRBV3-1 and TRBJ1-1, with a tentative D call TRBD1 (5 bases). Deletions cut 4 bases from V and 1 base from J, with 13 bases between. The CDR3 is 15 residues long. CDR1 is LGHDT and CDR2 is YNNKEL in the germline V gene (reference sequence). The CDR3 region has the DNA TGTGCCAGCAGCCTCCGTTCGGGGCCGAACACTGAAGCTTTCTTT. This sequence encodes CASSLRSGPNTEAFF. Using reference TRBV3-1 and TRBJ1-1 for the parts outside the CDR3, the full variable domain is DTAVSQTPKYLVTQMGNDKSIKCEQNLGHDTMYWYKQDSKKFLKIMFSYNNKELIINETVPNRFSPKSPDKAHLNLHINSLELGDSAVYFCASSLRSGPNTEAFFGQGTRLTVV.

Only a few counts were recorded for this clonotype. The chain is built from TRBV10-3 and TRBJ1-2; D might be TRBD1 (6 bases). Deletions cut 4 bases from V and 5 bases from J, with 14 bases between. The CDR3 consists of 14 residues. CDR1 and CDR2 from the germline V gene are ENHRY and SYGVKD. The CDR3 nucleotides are TGTGCCATCAGTGGGAGCAATCAGGGGTATGGCTACACCTTC. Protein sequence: CAISGSNQGYGYTF.

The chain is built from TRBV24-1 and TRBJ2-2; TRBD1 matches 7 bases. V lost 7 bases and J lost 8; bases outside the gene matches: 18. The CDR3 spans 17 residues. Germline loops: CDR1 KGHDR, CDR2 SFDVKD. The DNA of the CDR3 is TGTGCCACCAGCTTACAGGGGCCCGATTCCAAGATGGGGGAGCTGTTTTTT. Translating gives CATSLQGPDSKMGELFF.

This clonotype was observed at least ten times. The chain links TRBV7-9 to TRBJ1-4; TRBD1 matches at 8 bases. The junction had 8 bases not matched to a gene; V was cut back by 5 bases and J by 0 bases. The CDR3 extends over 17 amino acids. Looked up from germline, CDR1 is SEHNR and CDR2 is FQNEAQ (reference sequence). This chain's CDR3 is CASSPRTGWSTNEKLFF. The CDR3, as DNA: TGTGCCAGCAGCCCCCGGACAGGGTGGTCAACTAATGAAAAACTGTTTTTT.

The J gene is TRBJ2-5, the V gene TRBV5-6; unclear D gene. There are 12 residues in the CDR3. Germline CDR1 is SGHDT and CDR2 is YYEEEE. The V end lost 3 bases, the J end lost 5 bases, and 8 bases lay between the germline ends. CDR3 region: CASSYRVETQYF. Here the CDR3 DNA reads TGTGCCAGCAGCTACCGAGTCGAGACCCAGTACTTC.

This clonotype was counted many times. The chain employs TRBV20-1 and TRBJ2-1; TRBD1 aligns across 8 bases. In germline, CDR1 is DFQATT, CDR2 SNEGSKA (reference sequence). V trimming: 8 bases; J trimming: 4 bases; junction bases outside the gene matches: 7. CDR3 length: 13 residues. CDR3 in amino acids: CSPWDRNYNEQFF. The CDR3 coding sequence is TGCAGTCCTTGGGACAGGAATTACAATGAGCAGTTCTTC.

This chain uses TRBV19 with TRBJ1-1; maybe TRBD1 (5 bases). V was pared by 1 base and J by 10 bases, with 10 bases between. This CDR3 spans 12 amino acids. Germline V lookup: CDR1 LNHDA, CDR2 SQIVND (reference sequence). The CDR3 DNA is TGTGCCAGTAGTATAGCTGGGGGGGGAGCTTTCTTT. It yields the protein CASSIAGGGAFF. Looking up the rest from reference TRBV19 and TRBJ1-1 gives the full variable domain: DGGITQSPKYLFRKEGQNVTLSCEQNLNHDAMYWYRQDPGQGLRLIYYSQIVNDFQKGDIAEGYSVSREKKESFPLTVTSAQKNPTAFYLCASSIAGGGAFFGQGTRLTVV.